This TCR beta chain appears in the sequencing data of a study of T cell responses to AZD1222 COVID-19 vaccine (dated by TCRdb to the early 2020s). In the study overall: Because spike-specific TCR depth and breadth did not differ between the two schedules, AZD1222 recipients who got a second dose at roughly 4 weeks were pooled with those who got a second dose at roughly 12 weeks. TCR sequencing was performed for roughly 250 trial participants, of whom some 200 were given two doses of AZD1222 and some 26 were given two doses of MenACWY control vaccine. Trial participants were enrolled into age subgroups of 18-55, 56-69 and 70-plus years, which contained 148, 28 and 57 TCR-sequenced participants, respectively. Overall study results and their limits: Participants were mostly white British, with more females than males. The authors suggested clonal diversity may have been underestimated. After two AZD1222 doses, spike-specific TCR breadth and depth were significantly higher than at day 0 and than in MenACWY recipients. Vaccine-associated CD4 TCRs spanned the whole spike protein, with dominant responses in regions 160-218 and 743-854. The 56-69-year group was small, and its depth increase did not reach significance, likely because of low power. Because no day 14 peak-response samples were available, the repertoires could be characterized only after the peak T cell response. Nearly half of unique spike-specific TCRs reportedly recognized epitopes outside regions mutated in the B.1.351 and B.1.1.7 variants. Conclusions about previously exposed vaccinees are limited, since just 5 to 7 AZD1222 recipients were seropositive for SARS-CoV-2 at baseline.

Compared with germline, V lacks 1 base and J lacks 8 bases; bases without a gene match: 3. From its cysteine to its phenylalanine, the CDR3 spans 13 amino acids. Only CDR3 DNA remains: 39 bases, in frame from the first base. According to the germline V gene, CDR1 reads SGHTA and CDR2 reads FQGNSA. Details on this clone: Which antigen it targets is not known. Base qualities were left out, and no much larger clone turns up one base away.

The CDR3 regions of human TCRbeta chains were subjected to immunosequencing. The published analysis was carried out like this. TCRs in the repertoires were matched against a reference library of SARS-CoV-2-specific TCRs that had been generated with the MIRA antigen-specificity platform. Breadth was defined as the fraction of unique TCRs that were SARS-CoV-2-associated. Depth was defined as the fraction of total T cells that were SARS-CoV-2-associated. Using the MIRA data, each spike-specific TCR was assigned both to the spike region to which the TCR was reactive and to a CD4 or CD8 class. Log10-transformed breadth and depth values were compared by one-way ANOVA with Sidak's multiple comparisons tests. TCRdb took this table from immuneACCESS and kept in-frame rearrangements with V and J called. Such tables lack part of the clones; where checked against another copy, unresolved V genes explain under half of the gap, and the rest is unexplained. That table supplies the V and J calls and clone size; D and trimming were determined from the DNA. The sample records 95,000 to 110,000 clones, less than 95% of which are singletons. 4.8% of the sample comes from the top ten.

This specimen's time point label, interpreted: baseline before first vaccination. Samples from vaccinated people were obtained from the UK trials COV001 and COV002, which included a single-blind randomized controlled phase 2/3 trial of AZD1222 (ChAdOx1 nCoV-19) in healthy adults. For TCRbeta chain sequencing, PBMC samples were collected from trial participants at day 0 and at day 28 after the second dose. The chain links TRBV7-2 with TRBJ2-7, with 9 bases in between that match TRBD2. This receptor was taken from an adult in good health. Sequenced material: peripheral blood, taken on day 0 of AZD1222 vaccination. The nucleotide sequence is TGTGCCAGCAGCTTAGGTCTAGCGGGGCAGCAGTACTTC. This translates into CASSLGLAGQQYF.